This is a list of T cell receptor beta chains from one sample in a study of T-cell memory formation after mild COVID-19. TCRdb called the 5' RACE reads again in MiXCR, with one record for every CDR3 protein. The sample includes 300,000 to 350,000 distinct CDR3 sequences, approximately 13% seen only once; the top ten take about 20%. The sample comprised PBMCs or a T cell subset sorted from them (not recorded which). These receptors all come from a man between 18 and 29 years old who had mild COVID-19 (a few samples of this study predate the infection). Cell type and time point are not known. Both conserved end residues are part of each CDR3. The order of the fields is J gene, V gene, CDR3 protein.

TRBJ2-1 TRBV6-5 CATLAGGTSSYNEQFF
TRBJ2-1 TRBV6-2/TRBV6-3 CASSLTSGGLYNEQFF
TRBJ2-4 TRBV7-2 CASSLRGENIQYF
TRBJ1-1 TRBV6-2/TRBV6-3 CASLNTGSVTEAFF
TRBJ2-5 TRBV5-1 CASSSSSLQETQYF
TRBJ2-7 TRBV4-1 CASSQRRWMDEQYF
TRBJ1-1 TRBV12-3/TRBV12-4 CASSSDRMNTEAFF
TRBJ1-6 TRBV4-3 CASSPQDYNSPLHF
TRBJ1-2 TRBV10-3 CAIRDRGDTSDGYTF
TRBJ1-2 TRBV5-1 CASSLWENYGYTF
TRBJ2-5 TRBV12-3/TRBV12-4 CASTPDAGAQETQYF
TRBJ2-7 TRBV7-8 CASSLGLSIYEQYF
TRBJ2-2 TRBV9 CASSVSLAGGRGTGELFF
TRBJ2-3 TRBV27 CASSKTGTDTQYF
TRBJ2-1 TRBV12-3/TRBV12-4 CASSLAGEAYNEQFF
TRBJ1-2 TRBV9 CASSVDGEPDYGYTF
TRBJ1-1 TRBV20-1 CSATNRGNTEAFF
TRBJ1-5 TRBV6-6 CASSYTTQGGQPQHF
TRBJ2-2 TRBV6-5 CASSPVGVRELFF
TRBJ1-1 TRBV11-3 CAKRQGQNTEAFF
TRBJ1-5 TRBV7-9 CASSPGRGVNNQPQHF
TRBJ2-3 TRBV7-6 CASSSFEGSTDTQYF
TRBJ2-5 TRBV5-6 CASSFSSEETQYF
TRBJ2-7 TRBV5-6 CASSLGQGGGFSPF
TRBJ2-1 TRBV10-3 CAISESFGGVYNEQFF
TRBJ2-2 TRBV10-3 CAISVGLAAGELFF
TRBJ1-1 TRBV4-3 CASSPTGGAWDTEAFF
TRBJ2-7 TRBV18 CASSPFTTRGGTEQYF
TRBJ1-2 TRBV3-1 CASSQVVAQDRGRSYYGYTF
TRBJ1-3 TRBV2 CASSERGLNVLSGNTIYF
TRBJ1-3 TRBV4-3 CASSQAPRGNTIYF
TRBJ2-1 TRBV12-3/TRBV12-4 CATLRNGAYNEQFF
TRBJ1-1 TRBV4-2 CASSLGDLDAEAFF
TRBJ2-3 TRBV5-1 CASSLEAGGLGTDTQYF
TRBJ1-5 TRBV6-2/TRBV6-3 CASSYSRDSRDQPRHF
TRBJ1-5 TRBV6-5 CASSLVGGWEPQHF
TRBJ2-4 TRBV6-2/TRBV6-3 CASSYWGGSNIQYF
TRBJ2-1 TRBV6-2/TRBV6-3 CASSAGASADEQFF
TRBJ2-6 TRBV7-6 CASSPRQAQGANVLTF